The present TCR beta chain was sequenced within a study of blood T cell repertoires in COVID-19. For the study at large: Sites in the United States, Italy and Spain provided acute and convalescent COVID-19 samples. Sample material is recorded as cDNA or gDNA derived from T cells, B-cell-depleted T cells, or PBMCs.

Per the original data handling: Reference gene primer amplification gave nucleated cell count estimates. Using immunoSEQ multiplex PCR, the repertoire was profiled, and TCRdb retains in-frame clones only, with some absent. V, J and clone size are those of that table, while D and trimming were read from the DNA. The sample contains roughly 120,000 clones, about nine tenths of which appear only once. This CDR3 comprises 15 residues. Trimming took 4 bases from V and 1 from J, leaving 14 bases between them. From germline, CDR1 is SGHRS and CDR2 YFSETQ. V usage is TRBV5-1 and J usage is TRBJ2-5, with D possibly TRBD2 on 5 matching bases. The TCR originated in a human donor in a cohort sampled during active COVID-19. Sequenced input: peripheral blood. The CDR3 DNA reads as TGCGCCAGCAGCCCTTATGGAGCGGCCCAAGAGACCCAGTACTTC. Protein: CASSPYGAAQETQYF.